This T cell receptor beta chain appears in the sequencing data of a study of blood T cell repertoires in COVID-19. For the study at large: The United States, Italy and Spain provided the acute and convalescent COVID-19 samples. T cells, B-cell-depleted T cells, or PBMCs provided the cDNA or gDNA that served as material.

Trimming took 3 bases from V and 2 from J, leaving 13 bases between them. The CDR3 is 16 residues long. Looked up from germline, CDR1 is LNHDA and CDR2 is SQIVND (reference sequence). In the original workflow: Reference gene primer amplification gave nucleated cell count estimates. Profiled with immunoSEQ multiplex PCR; TCRdb holds only in-frame clones, not every one. The D gene and trimming were derived from the DNA, and the V and J assignments and clone size from that table. The sample consists of fewer than 60,000 clones, 87% of them appearing once. The sample comprised peripheral blood. The sequence was collected from a human donor with acute or convalescent COVID-19. The donor label of this sample is uncertain. V gene TRBV19 combines with J gene TRBJ1-4; D is unresolved. CDR3 loop: CASSIGFDGTNEKLFF. In nucleotides, the CDR3 is TGTGCCAGTAGTATCGGGTTTGACGGCACTAATGAAAAACTGTTTTTT.